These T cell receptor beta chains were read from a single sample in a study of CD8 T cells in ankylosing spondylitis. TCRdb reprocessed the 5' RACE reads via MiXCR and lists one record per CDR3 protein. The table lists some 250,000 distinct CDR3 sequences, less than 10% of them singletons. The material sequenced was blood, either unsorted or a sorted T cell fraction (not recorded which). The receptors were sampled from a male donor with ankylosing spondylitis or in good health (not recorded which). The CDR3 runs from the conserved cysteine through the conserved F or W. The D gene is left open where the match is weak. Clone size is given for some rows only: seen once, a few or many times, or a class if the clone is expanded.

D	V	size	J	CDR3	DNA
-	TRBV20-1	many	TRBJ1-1	CSAREGNTEAFF	TGCAGTGCTAGAGAGGGGAACACTGAAGCTTTCTTT
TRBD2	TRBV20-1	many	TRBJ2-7	CSARTSGGKEYF	TGCAGTGCTAGGACTAGCGGGGGAAAGGAGTACTTC
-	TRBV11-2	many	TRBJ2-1	CASSPRVFGNEQFF	TGTGCCAGCAGCCCCCGGGTCTTTGGGAATGAGCAGTTCTTC
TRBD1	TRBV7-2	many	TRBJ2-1	CASSLVQGDASYNEQFF	TGTGCCAGCAGCTTAGTACAGGGGGACGCATCCTACAATGAGCAGTTCTTC
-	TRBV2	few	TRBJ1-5	CASRWGTSNQPQHF	TGTGCCAGCAGATGGGGTACTAGCAATCAGCCCCAGCATTTT
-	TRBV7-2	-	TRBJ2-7	CASSPLGLSSYEQYF	TGTGCCAGCAGCCCCCTTGGTCTGAGCTCCTACGAGCAGTACTTC
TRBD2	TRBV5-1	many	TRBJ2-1	CASSPGGGLVSNEQFF	TGCGCCAGCAGCCCCGGGGGGGGACTAGTTAGCAATGAGCAGTTCTTC
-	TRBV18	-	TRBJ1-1	CASSPSGGVGNTEAFF	TGTGCCAGCTCGCCCTCTGGTGGGGTTGGAAACACTGAAGCTTTCTTT
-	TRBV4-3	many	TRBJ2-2	CASSRTLLRGSGELFF	TGCGCCAGCAGCCGAACCCTGCTACGGGGTTCCGGGGAGCTGTTTTTT
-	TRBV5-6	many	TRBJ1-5	CASSLDGGLQPQHF	TGTGCCAGCAGCTTGGATGGAGGACTCCAGCCCCAGCATTTT
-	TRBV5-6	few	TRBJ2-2	CASSTGHRGGGELFF	TGTGCCAGCAGCACAGGACACCGAGGAGGCGGGGAGCTGTTTTTT
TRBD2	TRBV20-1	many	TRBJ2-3	CSASDLAGVGTQYF	TGCAGTGCTAGTGATCTAGCGGGGGTCGGTACGCAGTATTTT
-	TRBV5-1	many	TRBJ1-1	CASSGAGNTEAFF	TGCGCCAGCAGCGGTGCAGGGAACACTGAAGCTTTCTTT
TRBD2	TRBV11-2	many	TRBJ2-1	CASSLDLTSGRRNNEQFF	TGTGCCAGCAGCTTAGATCTGACTAGCGGGAGGAGAAACAATGAGCAGTTCTTC
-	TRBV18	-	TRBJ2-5	CASSPAGRETQYF	TGTGCCAGCTCACCGGCAGGTCGAGAGACCCAGTACTTC
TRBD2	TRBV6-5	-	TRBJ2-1	CASSYSGLAGGPRDEQFF	TGTGCCAGCAGTTACTCAGGACTAGCGGGAGGGCCCAGGGATGAGCAGTTCTTC
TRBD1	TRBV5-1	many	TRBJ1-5	CASSPQGTGNQPQHF	TGCGCCAGCAGCCCACAGGGGACAGGGAATCAGCCCCAGCATTTT
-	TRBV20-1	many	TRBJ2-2	CSARQGGVNTGELFF	TGCAGTGCTAGACAGGGGGGCGTAAACACCGGGGAGCTGTTTTTT
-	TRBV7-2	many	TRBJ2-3	CASSSVGSDTQYF	TGTGCCAGCAGCTCGGTAGGGTCAGATACGCAGTATTTT
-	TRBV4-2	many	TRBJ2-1	CASSQDRGQNNEQFF	TGTGCCAGCAGCCAAGATCGGGGGCAAAACAATGAGCAGTTCTTC
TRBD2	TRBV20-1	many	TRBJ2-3	CSATPTSGGTDTQYF	TGCAGTGCTACACCCACTAGCGGGGGCACAGATACGCAGTATTTT
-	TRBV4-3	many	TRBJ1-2	CASSQEPVGGDGYTF	TGCGCCAGCAGCCAAGAGCCCGTCGGGGGCGATGGCTACACCTTC
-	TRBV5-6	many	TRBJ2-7	CASSSGITGEQYF	TGTGCCAGCAGCTCCGGGATTACGGGGGAGCAGTACTTC
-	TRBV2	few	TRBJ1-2	CASSVGIHGYTF	TGTGCCAGCAGTGTAGGGATCCATGGCTACACCTTC
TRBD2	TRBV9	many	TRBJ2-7	CASSHGTSGSHEQYF	TGTGCCAGCAGCCATGGGACTAGCGGGAGCCACGAGCAGTACTTC
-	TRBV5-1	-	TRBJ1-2	CASSLEPDFYGYTF	TGCGCCAGCAGCTTGGAGCCAGACTTCTATGGCTACACCTTC
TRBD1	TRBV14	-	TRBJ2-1	CASSQDDRDEQFF	TGTGCCAGCAGCCAAGACGACAGGGATGAGCAGTTCTTC
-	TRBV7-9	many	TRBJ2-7	CASSPWGYEQYF	TGTGCCAGCAGCCCGTGGGGGTACGAGCAGTACTTC
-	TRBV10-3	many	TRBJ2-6	CAVQQGTGANVLTF	TGTGCCGTCCAACAGGGCACTGGGGCCAACGTCCTGACTTTC
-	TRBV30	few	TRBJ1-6	CAWSASTYNSPLHF	TGTGCCTGGAGTGCCAGCACTTATAATTCACCCCTCCACTTT
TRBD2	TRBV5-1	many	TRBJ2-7	CASKEGTSGAYEQYF	TGCGCCAGCAAGGAAGGGACTAGCGGGGCCTACGAGCAGTACTTC
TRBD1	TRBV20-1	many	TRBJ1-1	CSARGQENTEAFF	TGCAGTGCTAGGGGACAGGAGAACACTGAAGCTTTCTTT
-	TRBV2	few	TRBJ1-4	CASSEYRGKNEKLFF	TGTGCCAGCAGTGAATATAGGGGAAAAAATGAAAAACTGTTTTTT
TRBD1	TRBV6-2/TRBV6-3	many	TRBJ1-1	CASSYSQGGSTEAFF	TGTGCCAGCAGTTACTCCCAGGGGGGGAGCACTGAAGCTTTCTTT
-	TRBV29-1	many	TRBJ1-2	CSVVEGQANYGYTF	TGCAGCGTTGTAGAGGGACAAGCTAACTATGGCTACACCTTC
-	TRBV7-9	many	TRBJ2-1	CASSPDGVGANNEQFF	TGTGCCAGCAGCCCGGATGGCGTTGGAGCGAACAATGAGCAGTTCTTC
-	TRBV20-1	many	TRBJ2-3	CSADTGPDTQYF	TGCAGTGCTGATACAGGCCCAGATACGCAGTATTTT
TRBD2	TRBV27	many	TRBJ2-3	CASRGGPDTQYF	TGTGCCAGTCGCGGGGGTCCAGATACGCAGTATTTT
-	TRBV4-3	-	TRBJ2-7	CASSQDVDPLYEQYF	TGCGCCAGCAGCCAAGATGTGGACCCCCTCTACGAGCAGTACTTC
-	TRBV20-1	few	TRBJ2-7	CSAPKRTVGEQYF	TGCAGTGCTCCAAAACGGACAGTAGGCGAGCAGTACTTC
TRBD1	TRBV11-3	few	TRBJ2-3	CASSPTGTGPDTQYF	TGTGCCAGCAGCCCAACCGGGACAGGGCCAGATACGCAGTATTTT
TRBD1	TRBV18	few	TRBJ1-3	CASSSGQAGNTIYF	TGTGCCAGCTCATCGGGACAGGCTGGAAACACCATATATTTT
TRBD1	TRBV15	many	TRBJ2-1	CATSKLRDRDIREYNEQFF	TGTGCCACCAGCAAACTCCGGGACAGGGATATTAGAGAGTACAATGAGCAGTTCTTC
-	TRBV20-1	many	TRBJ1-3	CSAMGQLSGNTIYF	TGCAGTGCTATGGGGCAGCTCTCTGGAAACACCATATATTTT
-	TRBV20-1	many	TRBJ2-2	CSARASAAGTGELFF	TGCAGTGCTAGAGCCTCAGCAGCAGGGACCGGGGAGCTGTTTTTT
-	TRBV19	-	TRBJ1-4	CASSPGAGREKLFF	TGTGCCAGTAGTCCGGGGGCGGGTCGGGAAAAACTGTTTTTT